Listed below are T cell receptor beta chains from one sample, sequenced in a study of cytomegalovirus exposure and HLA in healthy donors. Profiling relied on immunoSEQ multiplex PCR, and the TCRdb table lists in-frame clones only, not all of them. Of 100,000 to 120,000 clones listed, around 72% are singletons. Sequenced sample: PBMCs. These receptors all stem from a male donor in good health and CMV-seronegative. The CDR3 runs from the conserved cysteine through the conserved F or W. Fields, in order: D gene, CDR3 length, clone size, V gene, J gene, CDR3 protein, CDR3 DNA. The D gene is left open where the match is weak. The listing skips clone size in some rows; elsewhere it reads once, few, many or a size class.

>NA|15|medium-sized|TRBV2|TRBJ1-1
CASRKGVQGPTEAFF
TGTGCCAGCAGGAAAGGGGTGCAGGGTCCAACTGAAGCTTTCTTT
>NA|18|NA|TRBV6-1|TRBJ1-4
CASSDCPSLLVDNEKLFF
TGTGCCAGCAGTGACTGTCCAAGTCTCCTAGTCGACAATGAAAAACTGTTTTTT
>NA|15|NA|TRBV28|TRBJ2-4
CASSLGGVAKNIQYF
TGTGCCAGCAGTTTAGGAGGAGTAGCCAAAAACATTCAGTACTTC
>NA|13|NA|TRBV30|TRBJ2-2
CAWTGANTGELFF
TGTGCCTGGACTGGAGCGAACACCGGGGAGCTGTTTTTT
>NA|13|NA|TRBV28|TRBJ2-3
CASSGGSTDTQYF
TGTGCCAGCAGTGGGGGGAGCACAGATACGCAGTATTTT
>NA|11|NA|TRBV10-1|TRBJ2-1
CASSIGGEQFF
TGCGCCAGCAGTATCGGGGGAGAGCAGTTCTTC
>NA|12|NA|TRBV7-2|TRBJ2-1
CASSPQRAEQFF
TGTGCCAGCAGTCCACAGAGGGCTGAGCAGTTCTTC
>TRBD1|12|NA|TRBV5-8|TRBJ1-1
CASSLGTGAAFF
TGTGCCAGCAGCTTAGGGACAGGGGCTGCTTTCTTT
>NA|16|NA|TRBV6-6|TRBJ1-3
CASSYSGGRGGNTIYF
TGTGCCAGCAGTTACTCTGGAGGCAGAGGTGGAAACACCATATATTTT
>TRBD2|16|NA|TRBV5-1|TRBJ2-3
CASSSVSSGSTDTQYF
TGCGCCAGCAGCTCGGTCTCCAGCGGGAGTACGGATACGCAGTATTTT
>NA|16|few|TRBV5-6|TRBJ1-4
CASSSRQPVTNEKLFF
TGTGCCAGCAGCTCCCGACAGCCGGTCACTAATGAAAAACTGTTTTTT
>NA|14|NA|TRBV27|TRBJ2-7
CASSSLRERGEQYF
TGTGCCAGCAGTTCCCTCAGGGAAAGGGGAGAGCAGTACTTC
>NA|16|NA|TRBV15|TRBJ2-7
CATSRDPSALAYEQYF
TGTGCCACCAGCAGAGATCCATCGGCGCTAGCCTACGAGCAGTACTTC
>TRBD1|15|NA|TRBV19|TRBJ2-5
CASRADRRTQETQYF
TGTGCCAGTAGGGCGGACAGGAGAACCCAAGAGACCCAGTACTTC
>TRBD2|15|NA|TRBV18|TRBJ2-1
CASSPRGSSYNEQFF
TGTGCCAGCTCACCGCGCGGGAGCTCCTACAATGAGCAGTTCTTC
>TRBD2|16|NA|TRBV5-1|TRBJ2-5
CASTRGLAGAPETQYF
TGCGCCAGCACGAGAGGCCTAGCGGGAGCCCCAGAGACCCAGTACTTC
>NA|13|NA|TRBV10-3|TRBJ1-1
CAISESRAAGTFF
TGTGCCATCAGTGAGTCTAGAGCGGCAGGAACTTTCTTT
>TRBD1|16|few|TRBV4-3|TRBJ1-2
CASSQPRDRENYGYTF
TGCGCCAGCAGCCAACCCCGGGACAGGGAGAACTATGGCTACACCTTC
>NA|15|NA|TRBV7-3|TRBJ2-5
CASSALGESQETQYF
TGTGCCAGCAGCGCCCTTGGGGAGTCCCAAGAGACCCAGTACTTC
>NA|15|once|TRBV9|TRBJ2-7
CASSVASEGIYEQYF
TGTGCCAGCAGCGTAGCTAGCGAAGGGATCTACGAGCAGTACTTC
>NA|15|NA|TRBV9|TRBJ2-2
CASSVGWGLPGELFF
TGTGCCAGCAGCGTAGGATGGGGCCTTCCCGGGGAGCTGTTTTTT
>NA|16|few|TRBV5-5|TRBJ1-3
CASSPRPTGPGNTIYF
TGTGCCAGCAGCCCCCGTCCCACAGGGCCCGGAAACACCATATATTTT
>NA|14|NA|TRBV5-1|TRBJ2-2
CASSSELYAGELFF
TGCGCCAGCAGCTCCGAACTCTACGCCGGGGAGCTGTTTTTT
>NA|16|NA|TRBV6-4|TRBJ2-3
CASSLTQKYSTDTQYF
TGTGCCAGCAGTCTGACTCAAAAGTATAGCACAGATACGCAGTATTTT
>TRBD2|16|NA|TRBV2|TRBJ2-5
CASRGMSSGVQETQYF
TGTGCCAGCAGGGGAATGTCTAGCGGGGTCCAAGAGACCCAGTACTTC
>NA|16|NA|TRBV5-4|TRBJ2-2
CASSSRDFVNTGELFF
TGTGCCAGCAGCAGCAGGGATTTCGTGAACACCGGGGAGCTGTTTTTT
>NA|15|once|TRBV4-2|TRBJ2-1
CASSQEMYGATEQFF
TGTGCCAGCAGCCAAGAAATGTATGGGGCGACTGAGCAGTTCTTC
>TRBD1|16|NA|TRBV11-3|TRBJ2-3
CASSSGTATSTDTQYF
TGTGCCAGCAGCTCCGGGACAGCCACTAGCACAGATACGCAGTATTTT